The rows below give T cell receptor beta chains drawn from one sample of a study of spatial heterogeneity in lung cancer. TCRdb itself ran the 5' RACE reads through MiXCR, one entry per CDR3 protein. The table has some 120,000 distinct CDR3 sequences, 9.5% to 15% seen once. Specimen: PBMCs, collected at follow-up. The source is a male donor with early-stage non-small cell lung cancer. The conserved cysteine and the conserved F or W are not part of the CDR3 here. The order of the fields is clone size, D gene, V gene, CDR3 protein. D genes are given only for firm matches. Only part of the rows carry a size: once, few, many, or a class if the clone is expanded.

many,TRBD2,TRBV11-1,ASSLRGGTDTQY
few,.,TRBV28,ASSHGQIGNTEAF
few,TRBD1,TRBV30,AWSVAWDRGNTEAF
.,TRBD1,TRBV6-5,ASNQGAAGNTIY
.,.,TRBV7-9,ASSPAKGNYEQY
many,.,TRBV3-1,ASSQVPPDGYT
many,.,TRBV29-1,SVYDSLVGYT
few,.,TRBV12-3/TRBV12-4,ASGQNMNTEAF
many,TRBD2,TRBV7-6,ASSSTNGGGLLY
.,TRBD2,TRBV4-3,ASSQGSSGAYNEQF
.,.,TRBV6-5,ASSYAGLSTEAF
many,TRBD2,TRBV20-1,SWTSRSTDTQY
many,.,TRBV9,ASSVVGAASTDTQY
.,.,TRBV10-3,AIKGNRQNSGNTIY
.,.,TRBV10-2,ASKNPGDQPQH
.,TRBD2,TRBV12-3/TRBV12-4,ASRLLAGEQETQY
few,TRBD1,TRBV29-1,SYRQGASYEQY
few,.,TRBV23-1,ASSLILYEQY
many,.,TRBV5-5,ASSLGSQETQY
many,TRBD2,TRBV9,ASSAGLAGPDTQY
few,TRBD1,TRBV3-1,ASSLGQGHQPQH
few,.,TRBV19,ASSMHRVNPYNEQF
.,TRBD1,TRBV20-1,SAPQGADGTQY
few,.,TRBV29-1,SVSSGSYGYT
few,TRBD1,TRBV27,ASRGQGMENTIY
few,.,TRBV12-3/TRBV12-4,ASSIQGDNSPLH
few,TRBD2,TRBV19,ASSKLGSGAQQETQY
.,.,TRBV6-2/TRBV6-3,ASSTTGTYNSPLH
.,.,TRBV9,ASSVGQGRRETQY
few,TRBD1,TRBV5-1,ASSLPGTGGITEAF
.,.,TRBV28,ASSLGLRNEQF
.,TRBD1,TRBV5-1,ASSRGTVQNTEAF
.,TRBD1,TRBV20-1,SAKTGARADTQY
many,.,TRBV6-2/TRBV6-3,ASVKLNTGELF
.,.,TRBV11-2,ASSLGQVRMNTEAF
few,.,TRBV4-2,ASSRRNTGELF
.,.,TRBV15,ATSRWGFPLH
few,TRBD1,TRBV20-1,SAPPPTGSRVELF
many,TRBD1,TRBV5-1,ASSFGQGGETQY
many,TRBD2,TRBV4-2,ASSQASGVVYTQY